The present T cell receptor (beta chain) was sequenced within a study of cytomegalovirus exposure and HLA in healthy donors (dated by TCRdb to about 2017). With regard to the full study: According to an earlier analysis of several hundred of the donors, 200 million or so T cells yielded some 120 million unique TCR beta sequences and approximately 280 Gb of sequence data. In a later genetic analysis, genome-wide SNP genotypes for about three fifths of the 666 donors were used, and that subset was treated as a discovery cohort. To study patterns of TCR occurrence, a later analysis re-analyzed previously published TCR beta repertoires from around 700 donors and added high-resolution HLA genotyping. Because of strong linkage in the cohort, four or five DR-DQ haplotypes were treated as single units for association and clustering. Roughly 300 gigabases of sequencing data and around 88 million unique TCR sequences made up an early release that covered over 550 HLA-typed donors. The aim of the study was to test whether cataloging public T cell receptors could identify signatures of past pathogen exposure. Every discovery cohort repertoire had been produced on one sequencing platform. The T cell repertoires of under 700 subjects were profiled by immunosequencing and related to cytomegalovirus serostatus. The number of typed donors differed by locus: about 629-640 for A, B, C, DRB1 and DQB1; 500 to 550 for DQA1; about 600 for DPA1; and some 450 for DPB1. Of the roughly 400 genotyped donors, approximately 80% fell in the genetic ancestry cluster associated with self-reported Caucasian donors. The study combined high-throughput TCR immunosequencing, statistical association of individual TCRs with disease status, and machine learning to predict cytomegalovirus infection status. Among 300 to 500 genotyped donors of the cohort, an average of roughly 230,000 unique TCR beta nucleotide sequences was sequenced per donor, of which approximately 18% were non-productive. In the later analysis, no new phenotypic data were used to find candidate immune exposures; instead, reliance was placed on TCR beta sequences and their occurrence across donors. In addition to the first cohort of approximately 670 subjects, a separate validation cohort of under 150 different subjects was used. Donor age, sex, ethnicity and CMV serostatus were compiled together with the repertoire data. To decide whether each TCR beta V gene segment behaved as functional or pseudogenic, an earlier analysis of fewer than 750 of the donors relied on high-throughput TCR beta sequencing. HLA typing covered class I and class II loci at four-digit resolution.

The cohort consisted of hundreds of healthy bone marrow donors. All cohort members were sampled while nominally healthy, although unrecorded immune exposures were likely present. The donor tested CMV seronegative, placing the donor among the 350 to 400 seronegative members of the cohort. A peripheral blood sample was collected from each donor, and TCR beta sequencing was performed on peripheral blood mononuclear cells. The Qiagen DNeasy Blood Extraction Kit was used to extract genomic DNA from the blood cell samples. As concerns this clone: Its target antigen remains unknown. Per-base qualities were not stored, and no clone one base away is much larger.

The library was produced with the immunoSEQ multiplex PCR assay. For the multiplex PCR, a mixture combining 60 forward primers for TCR Vbeta segments and 13 reverse primers for TCR Jbeta segments was used. Amplification of the CDR3 region of rearranged TCR beta genes was performed with a multiplex PCR assay on genomic DNA. The amplified TCR beta libraries were sequenced on the Illumina HiSeq System as 87-base-pair reads. The published analysis was carried out like this. A later analysis tallied around 80 million unique TCR beta chains across the 666 repertoires, and approximately 9.9 million of those chains were shared by two or more donors. Raw reads were error-corrected and collapsed into unique sequences by a nearest-neighbor algorithm in which closely related sequences were merged to remove PCR and sequencing errors. To assign V, D and J gene segments, CDR3 sequences were aligned to IMGT reference sequences. For a sequence to be retained, a match of at least six nucleotides to both a V gene segment and a J gene segment was required. A rearrangement was called productive if the CDR3 had no stop codons and remained in frame with V and J, and every other rearrangement was called non-productive. Following IMGT convention, CDR3 was defined as the stretch from the second conserved V-encoded cysteine up to the conserved J-encoded phenylalanine. The earlier analysis of 550 to 650 of the donors excluded any sequence lacking an unambiguous match to a single V gene segment. In an earlier analysis of about 590 of the donors, a V segment was called functional when productive rearrangements were above 56.7%, and segregating when the standard deviation between donors exceeded 5%. A statistical classification framework was built for diagnosing cytomegalovirus status from the catalog of TCR beta chain sequences. In a later analysis, V and J genes were assigned by comparing TCR nucleotide sequences against IMGT/GENE-DB human TR gene sequences. Using the TCRdist pipeline, a later analysis assigned CDR3 sequences along with most-parsimonious VDJ recombination scenarios. In a later analysis, each TCR beta chain was defined by its CDR3 amino acid sequence together with its V-gene family, and reads without a unique V-gene family were excluded. As a way to deal with suspected cross-contamination and a sequencing artifact, a later analysis dropped 500 to 700 nucleotide sequences that were highly shared and had low generation probability. A later analysis calculated a clonal expansion index for each public chain from normalized within-repertoire ranks of inferred template counts. In a later analysis, generation probabilities were computed using a VDJ recombination model fitted to out-of-frame rearrangements, and the results were checked against IGoR. In a later analysis, TCR-TCR, TCR-HLA and TCR-CMV co-occurrence was scored with hypergeometric tests, and a repertoire-size bias correction was applied to TCR pairs. In a later analysis, false discovery rates were estimated by permuting HLA or CMV assignments 20 times. In a later analysis, co-occurring TCRs were grouped with DBSCAN, and TCRdist sequence similarity was added when clustering was performed within HLA-allele-positive subsets. Co-occurrence clustering excluded repertoires with fewer than 30,000 or more than 120,000 public chains, plus five with anomalous nucleotide sharing. The clones in this table, taken by TCRdb from immuneACCESS, are in-frame only. Not every clone is retained; where verified, under half of the shortfall comes from an unresolved V gene, and the cause of the rest is unknown. The DNA gave D and trimming, while V, J and clone size come from that table. The sample includes 160,000 or so clones, with roughly 82% observed a single time. Together, the top ten hold roughly 0.5% of the sample.

Findings and caveats that apply to the study as a whole: Correlated functional status among segregating V segments might be attributable to linkage disequilibrium, but an unknown experimental factor could not be ruled out. Because HLA typing was unavailable for some donors at each locus, only the typed subset was used in association tests. This cohort had only TCR beta chains sequenced, and the lack of alpha or paired-chain data limited which features could be detected. Roughly 15 rarely observed V segments, including chromosome 9 orphons, were excluded from the earlier analysis of about 610 of the donors because counts were too low. In a later analysis, most CMV-associated TCR beta chains were found to appear HLA-restricted, with HLA associations seemingly driven largely by CMV exposure. Sequencing depth was assumed to be roughly uniform across donors in the presence/absence analyses, though that assumption may not hold. A further reported finding was that TCR beta sequences accurately predicted the HLA-A and HLA-B alleles for most subjects in the first cohort. Across donors, most TCR sequences were observed very rarely, whereas some public TCRs were present in many individuals. A cluster of highly shared sequence variants was judged likely to be a technical artifact of the sequencing pipeline. When HLA alleles, especially DR and DQ, strongly co-occurred, TCR associations were difficult to assign to individual alleles. In a later analysis, TCR association rates were found to vary across HLA loci, with the most associated TCRs seen for DRB1 alleles and the fewest for HLA-C alleles. In a later analysis, 16,951 TCR beta sequences were associated with specific HLA alleles at a false discovery rate of 0.05. The classifier was reported to diagnose cytomegalovirus status with high specificity and sensitivity in both the original and validation cohorts. V-gene and J-gene trimming of TCR beta chains was associated with a missense DCLRE1C variant in a later genetic analysis, and the association was replicated in an independent cohort. In vitro tests confirmed that a few of the cytomegalovirus-associated TCR beta chains recognize cytomegalovirus antigens. Compared with the roughly 670-donor mean, donors in an Asian-associated ancestry cluster had fewer N-insertions in productive TCRs, according to a later genetic analysis. A later analysis found that HLA-associated TCR beta chains were more clonally expanded and had lower generation probabilities than equally common non-associated chains. In the study, 150 to 200 TCR beta chains were listed as associated with cytomegalovirus. Broadly in line with IMGT annotations, most TCR beta V segments showed up in productive rearrangements about 87% or about 30% of the time in an earlier analysis of around 550 of the donors. A later analysis reported that several top co-occurrence clusters appeared linked to parvovirus B19, influenza, CMV and Epstein-Barr virus. It was suggested by the authors that the approach could potentially be generalized to other disease states and immunological phenotypes. Immune exposure information for the cohort was limited to CMV serostatus.

Material: PBMCs. The clonotype originates from a woman aged 50 to 60 in good health and CMV-seronegative.

In nucleotides, the sequence is TGTGCCATCAGTCTTGACACACAGAACACTGAAGCTTTCTTT. Its protein reads: CAISLDTQNTEAFF. The sequence is built from TRBV10-3 and TRBJ1-1, with the D gene uncertain. From a lookup of the germline V gene, CDR1 and CDR2 are ENHRY and SYGVKD. V gives up 5 bases and J gives up 1 base, and the segment between their germline ends measures 11 bases. The CDR3 starts with the cysteine, ends with the phenylalanine, and has 14 residues. The only DNA kept is the CDR3, 42 bases in frame from the first base.